This T cell receptor beta chain came from a study of blood T cell repertoires in COVID-19. Overall study context: Material from acute and convalescent COVID-19 was sourced from the United States, Italy and Spain. The analysed material was cDNA or gDNA that came from T cells, B-cell-depleted T cells, or PBMCs.

Deletions cut 4 bases from V and 10 bases from J, with 23 bases between. The CDR3 spans 14 residues. Germline CDR1 reads GTSNPN; CDR2 reads SVGIG (reference sequence). Data came from immunoSEQ multiplex PCR; TCRdb stores just in-frame clones and leaves some out. The sample includes 210,000 or so clones, 80% to 90% seen only once; the top ten take roughly 20%. V usage is TRBV30 and J usage is TRBJ2-7; TRBD1 is a possible D gene (5 bases). Source material: peripheral blood. The clonotype comes from a human donor in a cohort sampled during active COVID-19. For the CDR3, the DNA is TGTGCCTGGAATGAACGTAGGGAACAGGCATTACAGTACGTC. This translates into CAWNERREQALQYV.